The clone carrying this T cell receptor (beta chain) was seen many times. Antigen unknown. Time point noted: newly diagnosed GD, antithyroid drugs for less than 3 months. Generation of the TCR library employed RNA extracted from PBMCs. This sample stems from a study of regulatory T cells in long-lasting Graves disease. Broader study findings: Accuracy was possibly reduced by small sample size. Investigators studied peripheral blood only, not thyroid tissue.

Looked up from germline, CDR1 is KGHSH and CDR2 is LQKENI. This CDR3 has 15 amino acids. The ends were cut back, 2 bases at V and 1 base at J, with 11 bases in the middle. HTBI primers from iRepertoire and Arm-PCR of CDR3 regions yielded the TCR beta libraries. Using its own MiXCR run on the multiplex PCR reads, TCRdb lists one record per CDR3 protein. The sample records about 300,000 distinct CDR3 sequences, 15% to 20% being singletons. This receptor was taken from a female donor with Graves disease. The J gene is TRBJ1-1, the V gene TRBV18; D is possibly TRBD1 (6 bases). The sample here was peripheral blood mononuclear cells (PBMCs), taken at new diagnosis, from a patient treated with antithyroid drugs. The CDR3 spells CASSPNREPNTEAFF. The CDR3 nucleotides read TGTGCCAGCTCACCAAACAGGGAGCCGAACACTGAAGCTTTCTTT.